Listed below are T cell receptor beta chains from one sample, sequenced in a study of T cells in tuberculosis. Profiling relied on immunoSEQ multiplex PCR, and the TCRdb table lists in-frame clones only, not all of them. This table holds about 30,000 clones, 92% found once. The specimen comprised PBMCs, sampled at tuberculosis diagnosis. Receptors originate from an adult with tuberculosis. The CDR3 runs from the conserved cysteine through the conserved F or W. D genes are given only for firm matches. Rows may omit the clone size; those that give it use once, few, many or a size class.

>TRBJ2-3|TRBD2|NA|TRBV5-4
CASSSQLAGADTQYF
TGTGCCAGCAGCAGCCAACTAGCGGGAGCAGATACGCAGTATTTT
>TRBJ2-1|TRBD2|NA|TRBV11-2
CASSSQEGLSSYNEQFF
TGTGCCAGCAGCTCGCAAGAGGGACTAAGCTCCTACAATGAGCAGTTCTTC
>TRBJ1-1|TRBD1|NA|TRBV18
CASSPGQGSRTEAFF
TGTGCCAGCTCACCGGGACAGGGGTCACGAACTGAAGCTTTCTTT
>TRBJ2-7|TRBD2|once|TRBV15
CATSGETSGSYEQYF
TGTGCCACCAGCGGCGAGACTAGCGGGTCCTACGAGCAGTACTTC
>TRBJ2-5|NA|NA|TRBV6-6
CASTGDLETQYF
TGTGCCAGTACCGGGGACTTGGAGACCCAGTACTTC
>TRBJ2-7|TRBD1|NA|TRBV28
CASRPTGVNPYEQYF
TGTGCCAGCAGACCAACAGGGGTTAACCCCTACGAGCAGTACTTC
>TRBJ1-5|TRBD1|NA|TRBV29-1
CSARTGGDQPQHF
TGCAGCGCCAGGACAGGGGGTGATCAGCCCCAGCATTTT
>TRBJ2-7|TRBD2|NA|TRBV25-1
CASSETSGSTYEQYF
TGTGCCAGCAGTGAAACTAGCGGGAGTACCTACGAGCAGTACTTC
>TRBJ1-1|NA|NA|TRBV5-6
CASSLRGPNTEAFF
TGTGCCAGCAGCCTCAGGGGACCGAACACTGAAGCTTTCTTT
>TRBJ2-7|TRBD1|NA|TRBV7-3
CASSQQGGSYEQYF
TGTGCCAGCAGCCAACAGGGGGGCTCCTACGAGCAGTACTTC
>TRBJ2-3|TRBD1|NA|TRBV10-2
CASSDRGRSTDTQYF
TGCGCCAGCAGTGACAGGGGGCGATCCACAGATACGCAGTATTTT
>TRBJ2-5|NA|NA|TRBV2
CASSGDNETQYF
TGTGCCAGCAGTGGGGACAACGAGACCCAGTACTTC
>TRBJ2-7|NA|NA|TRBV6-5
CASSSGPYEQYF
TGTGCCAGCAGTAGCGGACCCTACGAGCAGTACTTC
>TRBJ1-2|NA|NA|TRBV20-1
CSVFRSSRYTF
TGCAGTGTTTTTAGGTCTAGTCGCTACACCTTC
>TRBJ2-1|TRBD1|NA|TRBV12-5
CASGLVMGTGDNEQFF
TGTGCTAGTGGTTTGGTAATGGGGACAGGGGACAATGAGCAGTTCTTC
>TRBJ2-3|NA|NA|TRBV7-8
CASSPVTDTQYF
TGTGCCAGCAGCCCCGTGACAGATACGCAGTATTTT